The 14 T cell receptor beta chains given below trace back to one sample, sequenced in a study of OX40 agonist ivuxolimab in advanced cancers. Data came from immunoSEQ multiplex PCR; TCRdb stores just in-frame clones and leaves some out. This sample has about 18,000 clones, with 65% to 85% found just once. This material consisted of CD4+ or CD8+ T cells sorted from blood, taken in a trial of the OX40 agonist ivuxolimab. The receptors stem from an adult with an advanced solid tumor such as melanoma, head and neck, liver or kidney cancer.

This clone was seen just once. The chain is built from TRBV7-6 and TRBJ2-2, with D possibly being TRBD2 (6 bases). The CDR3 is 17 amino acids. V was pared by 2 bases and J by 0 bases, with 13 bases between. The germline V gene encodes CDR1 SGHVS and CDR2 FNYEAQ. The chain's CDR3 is CASSLNGGRANTGELFF. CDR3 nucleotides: TGTGCCAGCAGCTTAAACGGGGGACGCGCGAACACCGGGGAGCTGTTTTTT.

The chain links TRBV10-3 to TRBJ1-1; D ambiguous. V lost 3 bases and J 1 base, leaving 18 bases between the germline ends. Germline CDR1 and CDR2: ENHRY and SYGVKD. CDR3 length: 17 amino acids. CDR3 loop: CAISDPDLSQTNTEAFF. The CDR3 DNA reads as TGTGCCATCAGTGACCCGGACCTTTCCCAGACGAACACTGAAGCTTTCTTT.

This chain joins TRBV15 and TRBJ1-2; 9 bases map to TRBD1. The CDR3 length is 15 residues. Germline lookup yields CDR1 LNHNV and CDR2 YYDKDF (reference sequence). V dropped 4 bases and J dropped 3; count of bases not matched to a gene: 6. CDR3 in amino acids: CATSTTGGLDYGYTF. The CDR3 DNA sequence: TGTGCCACCAGCACCACAGGGGGCCTTGACTATGGCTACACCTTC.

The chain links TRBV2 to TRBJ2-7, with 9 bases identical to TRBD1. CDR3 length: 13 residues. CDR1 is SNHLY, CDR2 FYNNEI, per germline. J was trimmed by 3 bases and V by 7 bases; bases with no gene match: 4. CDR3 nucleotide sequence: TGTGCCAGCACGGGACAGGGAGGCTACGAGCAGTACTTC. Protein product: CASTGQGGYEQYF.

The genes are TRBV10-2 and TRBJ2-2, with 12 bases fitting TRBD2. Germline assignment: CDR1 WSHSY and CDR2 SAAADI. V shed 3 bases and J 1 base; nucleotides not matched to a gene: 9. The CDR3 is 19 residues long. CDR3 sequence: CASSDLTSGGFVNTGELFF. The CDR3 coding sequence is TGCGCCAGCAGTGATTTGACTAGCGGGGGATTCGTGAACACCGGGGAGCTGTTTTTT.

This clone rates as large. Here the CDR3 DNA reads TGTGCCAGCAGCCCCGACAGGGTTTACGAAAAACTGTTTTTT. Encoded protein: CASSPDRVYEKLFF. The chain links TRBV7-6 to TRBJ1-4; 7 nucleotides line up with TRBD1. Germline CDR1 reads SGHVS; CDR2 reads FNYEAQ. With V trimmed by 5 bases and J by 8 bases, 8 bases remained unmatched. There are 14 residues in the CDR3.

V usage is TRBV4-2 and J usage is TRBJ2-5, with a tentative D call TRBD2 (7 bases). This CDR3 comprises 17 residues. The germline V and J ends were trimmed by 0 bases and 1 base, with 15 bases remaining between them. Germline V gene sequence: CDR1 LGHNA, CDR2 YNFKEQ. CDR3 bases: TGTGCCAGCAGCCAAGACGGGCTCCGGGGGGCCCAAGAGACCCAGTACTTC. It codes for CASSQDGLRGAQETQYF.

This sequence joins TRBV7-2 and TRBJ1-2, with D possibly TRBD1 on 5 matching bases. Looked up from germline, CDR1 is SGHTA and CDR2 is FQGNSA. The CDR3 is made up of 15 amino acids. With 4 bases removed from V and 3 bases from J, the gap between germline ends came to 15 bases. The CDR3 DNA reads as TGTGCCAGCAGCTCATCTTGGACAAGTGACTATGGCTACACCTTC. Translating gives CASSSSWTSDYGYTF.

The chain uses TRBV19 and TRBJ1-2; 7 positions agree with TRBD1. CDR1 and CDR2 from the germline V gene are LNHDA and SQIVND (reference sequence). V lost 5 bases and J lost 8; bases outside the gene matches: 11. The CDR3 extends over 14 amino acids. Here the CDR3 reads CASSPAGGVKGYTF. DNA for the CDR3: TGTGCCAGTAGTCCCGCAGGGGGAGTAAAGGGCTACACCTTC.

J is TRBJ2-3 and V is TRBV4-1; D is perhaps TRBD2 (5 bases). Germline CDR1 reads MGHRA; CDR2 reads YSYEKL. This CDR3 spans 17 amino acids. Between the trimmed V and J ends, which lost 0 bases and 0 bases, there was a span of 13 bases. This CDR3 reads CASSQDPPGSSTDTQYF. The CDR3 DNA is TGCGCCAGCAGCCAAGATCCTCCGGGGAGTAGCACAGATACGCAGTATTTT.

The CDR3 loop is CASSIVGIYNEQFF. The CDR3 DNA reads as TGTGCCAGTAGTATAGTAGGGATTTACAATGAGCAGTTCTTC. The V call is TRBV19, the J call TRBJ2-1; D is undetermined. V dropped 1 base and J dropped 4 bases, with 8 bases sitting between them. The CDR3 runs to 14 residues. CDR1 is LNHDA, CDR2 SQIVND, per germline (reference sequence). Filled out from reference TRBV19 and TRBJ2-1, the complete variable domain reads DGGITQSPKYLFRKEGQNVTLSCEQNLNHDAMYWYRQDPGQGLRLIYYSQIVNDFQKGDIAEGYSVSREKKESFPLTVTSAQKNPTAFYLCASSIVGIYNEQFFGPGTRLTVL.

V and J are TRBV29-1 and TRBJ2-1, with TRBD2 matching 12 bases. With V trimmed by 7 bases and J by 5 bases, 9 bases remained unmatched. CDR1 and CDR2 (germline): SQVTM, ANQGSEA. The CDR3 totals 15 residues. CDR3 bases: TGCAGCGGTCCACTAGCGGGGGGCCCGCACAATGAGCAGTTCTTC. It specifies CSGPLAGGPHNEQFF.

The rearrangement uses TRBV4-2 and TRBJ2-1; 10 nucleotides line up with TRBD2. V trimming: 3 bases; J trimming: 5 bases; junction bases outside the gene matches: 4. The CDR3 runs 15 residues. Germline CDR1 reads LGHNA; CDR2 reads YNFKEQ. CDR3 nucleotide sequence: TGTGCCAGCAGCCATCATAGCGGGGGGAACAATGAGCAGTTCTTC. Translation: CASSHHSGGNNEQFF.

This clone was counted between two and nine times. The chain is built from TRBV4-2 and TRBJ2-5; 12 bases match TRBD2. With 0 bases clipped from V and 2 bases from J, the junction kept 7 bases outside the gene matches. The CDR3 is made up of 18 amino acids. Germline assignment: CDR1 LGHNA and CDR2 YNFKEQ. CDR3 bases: TGTGCCAGCAGCCAAGAGGGTTTTCTAGCGGGGGGGCAAGAGACCCAGTACTTC. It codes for CASSQEGFLAGGQETQYF.